This entry describes one T cell receptor beta chain. Its specificity is unknown. PCR primers comprised 60 Vbeta and 13 Jbeta primers. Original methodology: A later analysis counted approximately 80 million unique TCR beta chains, some 11 million shared. Here immunoSEQ multiplex PCR was the method, and the copy in TCRdb shows in-frame clones only, minus some. V, J and clone size reflect that table, while D and trimming were determined from the DNA. The table includes 55,000 to 70,000 clones, about four fifths detected once. This sample stems from a study of cytomegalovirus exposure and HLA in healthy donors. Study-level points and caveats: Testing in vitro showed a few CMV-associated chains specific for CMV antigens. Later analysis showed TCR association rates varying by HLA locus, highest for DRB1 and lowest for HLA-C. For most TCR beta V segments, an earlier analysis put the productive rate at about 87% or about 30% of the time.

Sequencing input: PBMCs. The receptor was isolated from a woman in her thirties in good health and CMV-seronegative.

CDR3 in amino acids: CASSDPGDNTGELFF. DNA of the CDR3: TGTGCCAGCAGTGACCCCGGGGATAACACCGGGGAGCTGTTTTTT. J is TRBJ2-2 and V is TRBV6-1; D is perhaps TRBD2 (5 bases). The V end was cut by 3 bases, the J end by 2 bases, with 10 bases between. This CDR3 region has 15 residues. The germline CDR1 and CDR2 sequences are MNHNS and SASEGT.